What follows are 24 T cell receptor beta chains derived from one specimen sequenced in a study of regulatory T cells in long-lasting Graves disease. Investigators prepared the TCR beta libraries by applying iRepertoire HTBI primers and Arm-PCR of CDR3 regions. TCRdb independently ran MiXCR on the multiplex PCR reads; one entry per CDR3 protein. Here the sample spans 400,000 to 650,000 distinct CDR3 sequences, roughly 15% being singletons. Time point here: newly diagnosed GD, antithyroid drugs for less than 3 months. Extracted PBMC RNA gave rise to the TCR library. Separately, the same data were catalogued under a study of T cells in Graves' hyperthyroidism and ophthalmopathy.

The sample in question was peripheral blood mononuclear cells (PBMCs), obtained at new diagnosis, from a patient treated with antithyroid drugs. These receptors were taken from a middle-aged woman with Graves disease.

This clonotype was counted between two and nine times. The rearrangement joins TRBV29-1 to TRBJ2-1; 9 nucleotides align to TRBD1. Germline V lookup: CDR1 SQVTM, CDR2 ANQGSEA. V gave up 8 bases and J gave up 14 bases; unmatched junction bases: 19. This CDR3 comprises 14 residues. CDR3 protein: CSIGTNRGRFEEFF. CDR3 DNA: TGCAGCATCGGAACAAACAGGGGGCGCTTCGAGGAGTTCTTC.

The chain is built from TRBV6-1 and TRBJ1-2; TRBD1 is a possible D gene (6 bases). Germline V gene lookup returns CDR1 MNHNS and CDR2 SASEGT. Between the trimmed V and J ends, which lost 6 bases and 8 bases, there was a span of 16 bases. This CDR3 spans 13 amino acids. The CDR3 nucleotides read TGTGCCAGCAGGCTAGGGGGGGGCTGGGGCTACACCTTC. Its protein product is CASRLGGGWGYTF.

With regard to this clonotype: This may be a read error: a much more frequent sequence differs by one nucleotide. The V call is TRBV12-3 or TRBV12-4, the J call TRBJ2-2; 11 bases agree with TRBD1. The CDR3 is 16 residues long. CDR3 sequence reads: CACSLTGQGAYGELFF. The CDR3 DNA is TGTGCCTGCAGTCTGACAGGACAGGGGGCGTACGGGGAGCTGTTTTTT.

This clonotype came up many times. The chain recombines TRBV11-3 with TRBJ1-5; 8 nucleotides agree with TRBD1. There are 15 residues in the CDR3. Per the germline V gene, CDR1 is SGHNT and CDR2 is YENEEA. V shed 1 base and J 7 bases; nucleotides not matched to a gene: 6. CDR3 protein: CASSLGTGPGQPQHF. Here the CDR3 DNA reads TGTGCCAGCAGCTTAGGGACAGGGCCTGGCCAGCCCCAGCATTTT.

The CDR3 loop reads CASSYSSTIDGYTF. The CDR3 DNA sequence: TGTGCCAGCAGTTACTCGTCCACTATAGATGGCTACACCTTC. This chain uses TRBV6-5 with TRBJ1-2; D gene unclear. V was trimmed by 0 bases and J by 6 bases, leaving 11 bases between them. Germline CDR1 and CDR2: MNHEY and SVGAGI. The CDR3 is 14 amino acids.

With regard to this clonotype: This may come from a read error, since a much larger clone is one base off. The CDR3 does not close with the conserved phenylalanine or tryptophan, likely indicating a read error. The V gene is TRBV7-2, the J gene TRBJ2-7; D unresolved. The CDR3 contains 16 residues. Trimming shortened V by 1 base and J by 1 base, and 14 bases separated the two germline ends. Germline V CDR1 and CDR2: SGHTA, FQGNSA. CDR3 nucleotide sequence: TGTGCCAGCAGCTTAGGTCCCCAGGCTTCATCCTACGAGCAGTACTCC. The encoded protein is CASSLGPQASSYEQYS.

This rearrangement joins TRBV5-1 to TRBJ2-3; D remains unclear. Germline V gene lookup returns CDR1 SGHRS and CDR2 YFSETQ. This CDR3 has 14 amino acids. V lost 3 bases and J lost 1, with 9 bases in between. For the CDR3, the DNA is TGCGCCAGCAGCTCGGTTATGCGCACAGATACGCAGTATTTT. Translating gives CASSSVMRTDTQYF.

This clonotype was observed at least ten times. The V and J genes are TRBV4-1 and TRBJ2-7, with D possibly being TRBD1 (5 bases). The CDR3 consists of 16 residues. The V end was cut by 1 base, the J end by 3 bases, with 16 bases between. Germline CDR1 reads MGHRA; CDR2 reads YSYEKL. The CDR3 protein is CASSQAETDFYYEQYF. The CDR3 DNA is TGCGCCAGCAGCCAAGCGGAGACAGACTTCTACTACGAGCAGTACTTC.

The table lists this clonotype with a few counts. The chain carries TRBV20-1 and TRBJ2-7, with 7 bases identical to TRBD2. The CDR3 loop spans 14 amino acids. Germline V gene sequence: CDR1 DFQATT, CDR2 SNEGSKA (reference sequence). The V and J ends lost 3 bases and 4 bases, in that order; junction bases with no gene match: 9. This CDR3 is CSARYPGGPYEQYF. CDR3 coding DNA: TGCAGTGCTAGGTACCCGGGGGGACCGTACGAGCAGTACTTC.

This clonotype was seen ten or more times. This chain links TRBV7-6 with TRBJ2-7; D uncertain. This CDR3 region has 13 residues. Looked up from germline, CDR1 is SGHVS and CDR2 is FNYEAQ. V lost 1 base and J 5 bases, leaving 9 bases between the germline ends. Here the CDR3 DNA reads TGTGCCAGCAGCTTAGGCGGTCCCGACGAGCAGTACTTC. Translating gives CASSLGGPDEQYF.

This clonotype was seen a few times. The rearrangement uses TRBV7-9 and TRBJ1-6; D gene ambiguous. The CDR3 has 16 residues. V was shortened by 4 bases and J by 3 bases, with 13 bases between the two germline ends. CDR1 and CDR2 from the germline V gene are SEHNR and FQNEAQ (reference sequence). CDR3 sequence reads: CASSSQPGLYNSPLHF. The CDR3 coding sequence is TGTGCCAGCAGCTCCCAGCCAGGTCTCTATAATTCACCCCTCCACTTT.

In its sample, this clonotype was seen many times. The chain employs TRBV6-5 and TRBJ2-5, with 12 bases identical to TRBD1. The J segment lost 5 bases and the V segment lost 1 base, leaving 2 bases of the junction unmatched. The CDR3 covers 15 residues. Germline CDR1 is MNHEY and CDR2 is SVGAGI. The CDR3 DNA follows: TGTGCCAGCAGTTACTTCGGGACAGGGGGCGAGACCCAGTACTTC. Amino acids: CASSYFGTGGETQYF.

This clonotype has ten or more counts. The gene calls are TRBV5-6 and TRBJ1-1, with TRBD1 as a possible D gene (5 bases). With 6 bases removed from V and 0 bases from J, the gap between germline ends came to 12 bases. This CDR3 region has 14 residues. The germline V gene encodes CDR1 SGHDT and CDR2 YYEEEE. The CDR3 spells CASTLRGLNTEAFF. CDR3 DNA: TGTGCCAGCACCCTCCGGGGCCTGAACACTGAAGCTTTCTTT.

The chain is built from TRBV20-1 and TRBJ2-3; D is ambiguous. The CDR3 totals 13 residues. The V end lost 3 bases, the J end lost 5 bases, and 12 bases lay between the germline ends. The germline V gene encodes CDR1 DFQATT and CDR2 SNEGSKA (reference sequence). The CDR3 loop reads CSARRNPGDTQYF. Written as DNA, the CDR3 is TGCAGTGCTAGGAGGAATCCTGGAGATACGCAGTATTTT.

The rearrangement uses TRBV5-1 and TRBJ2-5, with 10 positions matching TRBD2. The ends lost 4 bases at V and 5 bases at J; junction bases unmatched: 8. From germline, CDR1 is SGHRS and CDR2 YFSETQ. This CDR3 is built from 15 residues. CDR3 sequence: CASSQRLAGGETQYF. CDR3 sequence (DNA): TGCGCCAGCAGCCAACGACTAGCGGGCGGGGAGACCCAGTACTTC.

CDR3 sequence reads: CSVRTQRADTQYF. DNA of the CDR3: TGCAGCGTTCGGACTCAAAGGGCAGATACGCAGTATTTT. V and J are TRBV29-1 and TRBJ2-3; possible D gene TRBD2, 5 bases. The V end was cut by 5 bases, the J end by 4 bases, with 13 bases between. Germline V gives CDR1 SQVTM, CDR2 ANQGSEA. The CDR3 consists of 13 residues.

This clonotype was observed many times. The CDR3, as DNA: TGTGCCAGCAGCTTACCAGCCTGGGATCAGCCCCAGCATTTT. This codes for CASSLPAWDQPQHF. The chain links TRBV11-3 to TRBJ1-5; D gene uncertain. From germline, CDR1 is SGHNT and CDR2 YENEEA. Trimming removed 2 bases at V and 5 bases at J, with 10 bases between. The CDR3 spans 14 residues.

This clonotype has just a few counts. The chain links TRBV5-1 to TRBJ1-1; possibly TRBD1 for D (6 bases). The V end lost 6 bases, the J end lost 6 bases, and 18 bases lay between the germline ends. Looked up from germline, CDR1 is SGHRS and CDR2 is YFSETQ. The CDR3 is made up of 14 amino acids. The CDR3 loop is CASNRVGIESEAFF. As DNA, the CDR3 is TGCGCCAGCAACAGGGTTGGGATCGAGTCTGAAGCTTTCTTT.

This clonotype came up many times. The chain's CDR3 is CASRSGTVGTDTQYF. As DNA, the CDR3 is TGCGCCAGCAGGAGCGGTACGGTCGGAACAGATACGCAGTATTTT. V gene TRBV5-1 combines with J gene TRBJ2-3, with D possibly matching TRBD2 (5 bases). Trimming pared 5 bases from V and 3 bases from J, leaving 16 bases between. Germline loops: CDR1 SGHRS, CDR2 YFSETQ. The CDR3 totals 15 residues. The full variable domain, in which reference TRBV5-1 and TRBJ2-3 provide the parts outside the CDR3, is KAGVTQTPRYLIKTRGQQVTLSCSPISGHRSVSWYQQTPGQGLQFLFEYFSETQRNKGNFPGRFSGRQFSNSRSEMNVSTLELGDSALYLCASRSGTVGTDTQYFGPGTRLTVL.

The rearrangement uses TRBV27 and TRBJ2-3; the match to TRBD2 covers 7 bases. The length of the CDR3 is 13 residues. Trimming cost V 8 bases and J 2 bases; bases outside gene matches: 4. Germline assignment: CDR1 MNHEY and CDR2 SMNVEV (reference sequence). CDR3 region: CASGRGNTDTQYF. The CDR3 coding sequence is TGTGCCAGCGGGCGGGGGAACACAGATACGCAGTATTTT.

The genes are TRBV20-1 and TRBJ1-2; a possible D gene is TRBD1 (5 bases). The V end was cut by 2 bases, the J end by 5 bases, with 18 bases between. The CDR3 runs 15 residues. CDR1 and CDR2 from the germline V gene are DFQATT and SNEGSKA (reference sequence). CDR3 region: CSARPPDSTSYGYTF. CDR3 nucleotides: TGCAGTGCTAGACCCCCCGACAGTACTTCTTATGGCTACACCTTC.

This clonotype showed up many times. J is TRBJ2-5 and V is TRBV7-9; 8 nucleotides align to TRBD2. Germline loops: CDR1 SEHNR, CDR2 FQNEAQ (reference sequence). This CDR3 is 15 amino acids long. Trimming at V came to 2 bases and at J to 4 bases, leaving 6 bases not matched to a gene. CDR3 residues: CASSLILGRGETQYF. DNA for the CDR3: TGTGCCAGCAGCTTAATACTCGGGAGGGGAGAGACCCAGTACTTC. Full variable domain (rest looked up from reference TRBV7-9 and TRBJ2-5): DTGVSQNPRHKITKRGQNVTFRCDPISEHNRLYWYRQTLGQGPEFLTYFQNEAQLEKSRLLSDRFSAERPKGSFSTLEIQRTEQGDSAMYLCASSLILGRGETQYFGPGTRLLVL.

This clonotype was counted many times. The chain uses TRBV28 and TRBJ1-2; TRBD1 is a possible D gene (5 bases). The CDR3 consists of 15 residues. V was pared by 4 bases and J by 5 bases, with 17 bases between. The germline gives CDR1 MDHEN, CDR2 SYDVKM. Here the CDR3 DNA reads TGTGCCAGCAGTTCCCCCCGGGACCTCCAGTATGGCTACACCTTC. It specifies CASSSPRDLQYGYTF.

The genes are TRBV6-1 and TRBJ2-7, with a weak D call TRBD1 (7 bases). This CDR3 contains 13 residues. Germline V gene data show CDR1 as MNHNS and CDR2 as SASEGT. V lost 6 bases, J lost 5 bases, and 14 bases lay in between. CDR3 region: CASSFGRGDEQYF. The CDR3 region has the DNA TGTGCCAGCAGCTTTGGCAGGGGGGACGAGCAGTACTTC.